The clone carrying this T cell receptor beta chain was recorded once. The antigen is undetermined. The assay was immunoSEQ multiplex PCR, and TCRdb's table has in-frame clones only and misses some. The data hold approximately 150,000 clones, with 85% to 95% observed a single time. This record belongs to a study of T cell responses to AZD1222 COVID-19 vaccine. Study-wide results and caveats: Donors were mostly white British, more females; clonal diversity possibly underestimated. Only 5 or 6 people who got AZD1222 tested seropositive at baseline.

Trimming pared 2 bases from V and 3 bases from J, leaving 16 bases between. Germline V gives CDR1 SGHRS, CDR2 YFSETQ. This CDR3 contains 16 residues. The sample was peripheral blood, taken 28 days after the second AZD1222 dose. This clonotype was sampled from an adult who received the AZD1222 COVID-19 vaccine. The V call is TRBV5-1, the J call TRBJ2-3; tentative D call: TRBD2 (5 bases). The CDR3 sequence is CASSLYRGGQTDTQYF. The CDR3 nucleotides read TGCGCCAGCAGCTTATATCGGGGTGGGCAGACAGATACGCAGTATTTT.